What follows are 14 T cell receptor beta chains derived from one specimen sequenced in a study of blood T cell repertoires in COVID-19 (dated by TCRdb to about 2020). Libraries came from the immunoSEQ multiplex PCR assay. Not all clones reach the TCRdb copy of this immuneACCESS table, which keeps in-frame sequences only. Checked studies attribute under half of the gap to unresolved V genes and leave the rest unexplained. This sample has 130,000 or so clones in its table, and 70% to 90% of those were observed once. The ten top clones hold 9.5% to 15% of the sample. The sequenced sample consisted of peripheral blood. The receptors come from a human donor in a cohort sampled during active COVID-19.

CDR3 amino acids: CASKLPGNTIYF. CDR3 DNA sequence: TGTGCCAGCAAACTCCCTGGAAACACCATATATTTT. The chain uses TRBV12-3 or TRBV12-4 and TRBJ1-3; D not resolved. The V end was cut by 7 bases, the J end by 2 bases, with 6 bases between. This CDR3 is 12 amino acids long.

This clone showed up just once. For the CDR3, the DNA is TGTGCCAGCAGCCACAGACAGACCCGAGAAAAACTGTTTTTT. Encoded protein: CASSHRQTREKLFF. The chain carries TRBV14 and TRBJ1-4; possibly TRBD1 for D (5 bases). Germline V lookup: CDR1 SGHDN, CDR2 FVKESK. This CDR3 is 14 amino acids long. Trimming shortened V by 3 bases and J by 8 bases, and 13 bases separated the two germline ends.

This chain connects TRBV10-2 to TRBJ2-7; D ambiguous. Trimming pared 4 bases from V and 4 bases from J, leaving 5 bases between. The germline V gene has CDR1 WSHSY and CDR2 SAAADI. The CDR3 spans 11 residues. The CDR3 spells CASSARYEQYF. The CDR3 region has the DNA TGCGCCAGCAGTGCGAGATACGAGCAGTACTTC.

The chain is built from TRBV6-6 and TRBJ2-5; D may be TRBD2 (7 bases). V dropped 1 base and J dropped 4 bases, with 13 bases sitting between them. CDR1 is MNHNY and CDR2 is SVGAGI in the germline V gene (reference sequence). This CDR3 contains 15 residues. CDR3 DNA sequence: TGTGCCAGCAGTTACTTGGGGGGGCTGGGAGAGACCCAGTACTTC. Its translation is CASSYLGGLGETQYF.

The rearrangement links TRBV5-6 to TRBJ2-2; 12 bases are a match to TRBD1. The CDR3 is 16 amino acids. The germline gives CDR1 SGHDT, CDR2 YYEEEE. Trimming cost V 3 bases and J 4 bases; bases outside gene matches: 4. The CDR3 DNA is TGTGCCAGCAGCTGGGGACAGGGGGCTATCACCGGGGAGCTGTTTTTT. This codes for CASSWGQGAITGELFF.

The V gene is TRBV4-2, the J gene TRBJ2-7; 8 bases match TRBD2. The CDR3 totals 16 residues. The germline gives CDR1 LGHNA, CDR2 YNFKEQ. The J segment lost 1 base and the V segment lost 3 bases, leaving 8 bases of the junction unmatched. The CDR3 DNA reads TGTGCCAGCAGCCAGTGGGCGGGGGGTCTATCCTACGAGCAGTACTTC. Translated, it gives CASSQWAGGLSYEQYF.

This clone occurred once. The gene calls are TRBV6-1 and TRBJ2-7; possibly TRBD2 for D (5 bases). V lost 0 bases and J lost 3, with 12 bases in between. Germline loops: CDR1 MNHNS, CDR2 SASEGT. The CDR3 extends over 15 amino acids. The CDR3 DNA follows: TGTGCCAGCAGTGAAGCGCCGAATGGAGGCTACGAGCAGTACTTC. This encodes CASSEAPNGGYEQYF.

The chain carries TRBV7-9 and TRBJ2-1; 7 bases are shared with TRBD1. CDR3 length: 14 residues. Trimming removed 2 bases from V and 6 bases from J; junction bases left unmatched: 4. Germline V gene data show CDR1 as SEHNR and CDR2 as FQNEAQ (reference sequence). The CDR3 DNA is TGTGCCAGCAGCTTAAGGGACAGTAGCAATGAGCAGTTCTTC. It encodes CASSLRDSSNEQFF.

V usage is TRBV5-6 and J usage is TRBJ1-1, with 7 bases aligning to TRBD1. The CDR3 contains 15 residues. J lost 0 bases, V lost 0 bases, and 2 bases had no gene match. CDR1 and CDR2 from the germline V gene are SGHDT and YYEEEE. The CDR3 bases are TGTGCCAGCAGCTTGGCGGGGACAGTGAACACTGAAGCTTTCTTT. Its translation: CASSLAGTVNTEAFF.

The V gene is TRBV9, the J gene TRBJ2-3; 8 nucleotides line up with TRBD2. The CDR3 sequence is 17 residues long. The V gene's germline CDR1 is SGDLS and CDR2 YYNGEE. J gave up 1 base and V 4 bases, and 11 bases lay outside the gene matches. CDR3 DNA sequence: TGTGCCAGCAGCACCTCGGGGGGGCTAGCGGGCACAGATACGCAGTATTTT. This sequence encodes CASSTSGGLAGTDTQYF.

CDR3 in amino acids: CASSVGLGPSGNTIYF. The CDR3 DNA reads as TGTGCCAGCAGCGTAGGCCTTGGGCCGTCTGGAAACACCATATATTTT. The chain carries TRBV9 and TRBJ1-3; the D is unclear. Germline V CDR1 and CDR2: SGDLS, YYNGEE. V lost 0 bases and J lost 1, with 11 bases in between. This CDR3 contains 16 residues.

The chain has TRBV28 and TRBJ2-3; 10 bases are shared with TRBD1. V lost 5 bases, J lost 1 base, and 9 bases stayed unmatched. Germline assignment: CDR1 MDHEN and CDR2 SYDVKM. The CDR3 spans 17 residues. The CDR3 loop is CASSPWTGGGGTDTQYF. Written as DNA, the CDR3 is TGTGCCAGCAGTCCCTGGACAGGGGGAGGGGGCACAGATACGCAGTATTTT.

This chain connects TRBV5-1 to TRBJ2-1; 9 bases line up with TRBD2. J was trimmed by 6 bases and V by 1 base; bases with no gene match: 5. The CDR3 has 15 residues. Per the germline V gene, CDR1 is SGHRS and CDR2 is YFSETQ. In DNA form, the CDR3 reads TGCGCCAGCAGCTTGAGGACTAGCGAAGCCAATGAGCAGTTCTTC. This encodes CASSLRTSEANEQFF. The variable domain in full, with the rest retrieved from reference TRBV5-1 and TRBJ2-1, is KAGVTQTPRYLIKTRGQQVTLSCSPISGHRSVSWYQQTPGQGLQFLFEYFSETQRNKGNFPGRFSGRQFSNSRSEMNVSTLELGDSALYLCASSLRTSEANEQFFGPGTRLTVL.

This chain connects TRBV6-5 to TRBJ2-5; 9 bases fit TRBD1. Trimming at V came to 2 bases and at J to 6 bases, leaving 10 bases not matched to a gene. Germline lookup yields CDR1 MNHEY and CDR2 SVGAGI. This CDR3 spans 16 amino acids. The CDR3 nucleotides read TGTGCCAGCAGTTACCAAGGACAGGGGTTTAGTAAGACCCAGTACTTC. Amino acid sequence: CASSYQGQGFSKTQYF.